This T cell receptor (beta chain) is from a study of shared clonotypes between healthy human individuals (dated by TCRdb to the early 2020s). As for the study more broadly: The cohort comprised two women and a few men aged 18 to 49 years. Each donor's leukapheresis produced roughly between roughly 0.85 and 10 billion PBMCs. To estimate repertoire size and how much clonotype sharing occurs between individuals, the study deeply sequenced the blood TCR repertoires of several healthy adults. To increase sequencing depth and limit assay-specific biases, TCR repertoire library preparation and sequencing were carried out by different laboratories using diverse techniques. For each donor, three plates each were used for CD4 naive and CD4 memory, two plates were used for CD8 naive, and one plate was used for CD8 memory.

Results the study describes overall, beyond this receptor: Only blood was sampled, and tissue TCR repertoires likely differ from those in blood. Naive subsets generally had larger estimated clonotype richness than memory subsets. Clonotypes shared by all four sorted-subset donors showed higher generation probabilities than non-shared clonotypes. Because the study included a small number of donors, the genetic and exposure-history diversity represented was limited. Incomplete sequencing was indicated by rarefaction of sorted-subset datasets, despite the large sequencing depth. Approximately 5% of naive CD4, roughly 3.5% of naive CD8, approximately 2% of memory CD4, and 0.4% of memory CD8 clonotypes were shared across four donors. Based on pairwise subsampling, the degree of clonotype sharing among donors was expected to be affected by sequencing depth.

A remark on this clone: Its target antigen remains unknown. Per-base qualities were not stored, and no clone one base away is much larger.

From cysteine to phenylalanine, the CDR3 is 13 amino acids long. Here the CDR3 DNA is all that survives: 39 bases in frame from base 1. Cut back by 5 bases and 5 bases, the V and J ends lie 11 bases apart. From the germline V gene, CDR1 is SGHRS and CDR2 is YFSETQ. Healthy HIV-negative adults with no recently reported acute infections or vaccinations were included as donors. Only Caucasian adults living in Nashville, Tennessee, USA were represented among the donors. Magnetic negative selection was used to enrich CD4+ T cells, after which naive cells were positively selected on CD45RA and the negative fraction became the memory subset. After blood collection by leukapheresis, PBMCs were isolated using Ficoll-Histopaque density gradient centrifugation and then cryopreserved in the vapor phase of liquid nitrogen. Analytical flow cytometry was used to check the purity and quantity of every magnetically sorted T cell population. From each sorted fraction, genomic DNA was isolated and quantified by UV absorbance on a Nanodrop 2000c.

Using the deep immunoSEQ assay, multiplex PCR amplified TCR CDR3 regions from genomic DNA. Genomic DNA extracted from each cell subset was distributed evenly over all wells of several immunoSEQ 96-well plates, and each plate served as one replicate. For sorted subsets, each replicate PCR was loaded with about 200 ng genomic DNA, equivalent to approximately 27,000 T cell genomes. Purified libraries were quantified with a Qubit 3.0 fluorometer, sized on a Bioanalyzer 2100, and re-quantified with the KAPA Library Quantification kit. A separate single-read 150-cycle Illumina NextSeq 550 flow cell was used to sequence each immunoSEQ 96-well plate. The authors processed their data as follows. The immunoSEQ output contained only junctional sequences without quality scores, so filtering could not match that applied to full-length reads. To assign V/J genes and CDR3, sequences were annotated against IMGT germline references using PyIR, a Python wrapper for IgBLAST v1.9. Reads with weak V/J assignments (E-value above 1e-6), missing CDR3, stop codons, out-of-frame junctions, or ambiguous translated residues were removed. V3J clonotypes were defined by identical inferred V gene, J gene, and CDR3 amino acid sequence. Percentage overlap between repertoires was computed as shared unique clonotypes divided by the size of the smaller repertoire. Three approaches were used to assess repertoire richness: RTK rarefaction, the Chao1 estimator, and Recon v2.1 estimates of unobserved clonotypes. Generation probabilities were computed with OLGA for all TCRbeta clonotypes obtained by the gDNA method from a handful of donors. This is the immuneACCESS table as TCRdb keeps it, with only in-frame sequences that have V and J called. A part of the clones is gone; compared with another copy, unresolved V genes explain less than half, and the rest is unexplained. V and J calls and clone size come straight from that table; D and trimming were deduced from the DNA. Counted in this sample were around 750,000 clones; 74% of them appeared once. The ten largest make up roughly 1.7% of the sample.

Recombination connected TRBV5-1 to TRBJ1-5; the D gene cannot be resolved reliably. The specimen was memory CD4+ T cells sorted from blood. The cell subset or site label corresponds to: CD45RA-negative fraction. The source of this sequence is a woman aged 25 to 45 in good health. The nucleotide sequence is given as TGCGCCAGCAGAATGGGTGACGATCAGCCCCAGCATTTT. This is translated as CASRMGDDQPQHF.